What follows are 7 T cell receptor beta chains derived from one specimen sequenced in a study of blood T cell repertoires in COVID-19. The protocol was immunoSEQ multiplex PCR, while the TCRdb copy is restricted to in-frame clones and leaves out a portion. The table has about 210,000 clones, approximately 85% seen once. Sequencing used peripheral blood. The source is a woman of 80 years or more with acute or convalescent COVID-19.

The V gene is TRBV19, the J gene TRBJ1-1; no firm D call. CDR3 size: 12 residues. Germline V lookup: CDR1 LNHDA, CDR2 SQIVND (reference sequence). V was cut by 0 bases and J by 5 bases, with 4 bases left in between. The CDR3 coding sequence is TGTGCCAGTAGTATAGATAAAACTGAAGCTTTCTTT. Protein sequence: CASSIDKTEAFF.

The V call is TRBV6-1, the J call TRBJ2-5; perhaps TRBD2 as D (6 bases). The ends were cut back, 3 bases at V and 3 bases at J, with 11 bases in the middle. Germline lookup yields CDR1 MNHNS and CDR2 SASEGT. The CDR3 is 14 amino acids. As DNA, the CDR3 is TGTGCCAGCAGTGATAGACTAGGGAAAGAGACCCAGTACTTC. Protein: CASSDRLGKETQYF.

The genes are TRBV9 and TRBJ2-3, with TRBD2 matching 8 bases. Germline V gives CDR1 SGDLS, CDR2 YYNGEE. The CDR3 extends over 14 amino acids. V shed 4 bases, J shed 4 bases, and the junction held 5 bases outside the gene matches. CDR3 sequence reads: CASSPAGASDTQYF. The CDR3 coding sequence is TGTGCCAGCAGCCCAGCGGGGGCGTCAGATACGCAGTATTTT.

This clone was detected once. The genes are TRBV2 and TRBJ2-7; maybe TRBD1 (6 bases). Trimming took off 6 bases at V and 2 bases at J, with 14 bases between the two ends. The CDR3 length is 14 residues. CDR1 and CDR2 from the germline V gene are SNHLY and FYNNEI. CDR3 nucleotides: TGTGCCAGCAGATTCGACAGGAACACCTACGAGCAGTACTTC. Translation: CASRFDRNTYEQYF.

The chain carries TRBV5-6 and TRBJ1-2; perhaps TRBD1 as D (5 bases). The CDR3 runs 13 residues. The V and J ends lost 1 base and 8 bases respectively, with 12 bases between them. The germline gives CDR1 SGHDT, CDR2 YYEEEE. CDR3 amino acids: CASSLRRGKGYTF. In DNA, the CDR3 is TGTGCCAGCAGCTTGAGGCGGGGGAAGGGCTACACCTTC.

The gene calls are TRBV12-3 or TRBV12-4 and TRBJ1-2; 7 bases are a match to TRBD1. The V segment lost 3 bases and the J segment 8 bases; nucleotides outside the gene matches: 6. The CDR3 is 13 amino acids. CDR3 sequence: CASSFSGTVGYTF. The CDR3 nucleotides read TGTGCCAGCAGTTTTAGCGGGACAGTGGGCTACACCTTC.

The CDR3 DNA sequence: TGTGCCATCTCAAGGGGGTCTGGGGCCAACGTCCTGACTTTC. Its protein is CAISRGSGANVLTF. This chain joins TRBV10-3 and TRBJ2-6, with a weak D call TRBD1 (6 bases). V was pared by 8 bases and J by 1 base, with 9 bases between. The germline CDR1 and CDR2 sequences are ENHRY and SYGVKD. The CDR3 consists of 14 residues.